This T cell receptor (beta chain) was sequenced during a study of blood T cells in healthy people across ages. CDR3 length: 16 amino acids. Losses at the gene ends were 3 bases for V and 2 bases for J; bases not matched to a gene: 7. Germline V lookup: CDR1 MGHRA, CDR2 YSYEKL. The use of a sample-barcoded 5' primer and a J-beta primer mix characterized a second PCR of about 7 to 12 cycles. TCRdb reprocessed the 5' RACE reads via MiXCR and lists one record per CDR3 protein. Of roughly 930,000 distinct CDR3 sequences listed, approximately 49% are singletons. The chain combines TRBV4-1 with TRBJ1-2; 9 bases are a match to TRBD1. The TCR originated in a man aged 30 to 39 in good health. The sequencing input was blood. This chain's CDR3 is CASSHTGTGMNYGYTF. For the CDR3, the DNA is TGCGCCAGCAGCCATACCGGGACAGGGATGAACTATGGCTACACCTTC.